This passage covers 29 T cell receptor beta chains from one sample sequenced in a study of shared clonotypes between healthy human individuals. Sequencing was performed with immunoSEQ multiplex PCR; in TCRdb, only in-frame clones are kept and a portion is missing. Of about 600,000 clones in the sample, more than 95% are singletons; the top ten hold around 0.06%. The source material was naive CD4+ T cells sorted from blood. The subset: CD45RA+ positively selected. The receptors here all came from a woman aged 30 to 39 in good health.

The chain couples TRBV28 to TRBJ2-5; tentatively, D is TRBD1 or TRBD2 (5 bases each). The J call is uncertain, as TRBJ2-7 better fits the DNA end. Germline V gene data show CDR1 as MDHEN and CDR2 as SYDVKM. This CDR3 contains 14 residues. This chain's CDR3 is CASSFLGGSYEQYF. The CDR3 DNA reads TGTGCCAGCAGTTTTCTTGGGGGATCCTACGAGCAGTACTTC.

V gene TRBV27 combines with J gene TRBJ1-6; tentative D call: TRBD1 (5 bases). CDR3 length equals 15 residues. Trimming took 0 bases from V and 10 from J, leaving 13 bases between them. Germline assignment: CDR1 MNHEY and CDR2 SMNVEV (reference sequence). Here the CDR3 reads CASSLSRQGGSPLHF. CDR3 sequence (DNA): TGTGCCAGCAGTTTATCTCGCCAGGGTGGGTCACCCCTCCACTTT.

This chain links TRBV28 with TRBJ2-7; tentative D call: TRBD2 (5 bases). V was shortened by 6 bases and J by 3 bases, with 9 bases between the two germline ends. CDR3 length: 12 amino acids. The germline CDR1 and CDR2 sequences are MDHEN and SYDVKM. CDR3 sequence (DNA): TGTGCCAGCAGCGTAGGGAGCTACGAGCAGTACTTC. It yields the protein CASSVGSYEQYF.

The chain recombines TRBV2 with TRBJ2-1, with 11 nucleotides matching TRBD2. CDR1 and CDR2 from the germline V gene are SNHLY and FYNNEI. This CDR3 is 15 amino acids long. J gave up 8 bases and V 6 bases, and 9 bases lay outside the gene matches. The CDR3 nucleotides are TGTGCCAGCAGAGAACTAGCGGGAGAGAGTCATGAGCAGTTCTTC. Its translation is CASRELAGESHEQFF.

This clone has just one count. The chain uses TRBV29-1 and TRBJ2-2; 7 bases are shared with TRBD1. Germline CDR1 is SQVTM and CDR2 is ANQGSEA. This CDR3 region has 15 residues. The V gene end was trimmed by 2 bases and the J gene end by 4 bases; junction bases not matched to a gene: 7. In nucleotides, the CDR3 is TGCAGCGTTGAACGACAGGGAGCAGCCACCGGGGAGCTGTTTTTT. Translating it yields CSVERQGAATGELFF.

The chain joins TRBV5-6 to TRBJ2-4; perhaps TRBD1 as D (5 bases). The germline V gene encodes CDR1 SGHDT and CDR2 YYEEEE. The CDR3 contains 13 residues. Trimming took off 1 base at V and 8 bases at J, with 10 bases between the two ends. CDR3 loop: CASSLRWGDIQYF. The CDR3 nucleotides read TGTGCCAGCAGCTTGCGCTGGGGCGACATTCAGTACTTC. Full variable domain (missing parts from reference TRBV5-6 and TRBJ2-4): DAGVTQSPTHLIKTRGQQVTLRCSPKSGHDTVSWYQQALGQGPQFIFQYYEEEERQRGNFPDRFSGHQFPNYSSELNVNALLLGDSALYLCASSLRWGDIQYFGAGTRLSVL.

J is TRBJ2-1 and V is TRBV6-4; TRBD2 is a possible D gene (6 bases). This CDR3 comprises 14 residues. Trimming shortened V by 1 base and J by 6 bases, and 10 bases separated the two germline ends. The germline V gene has CDR1 MRHNA and CDR2 SNTAGT. The CDR3 DNA follows: TGTGCCAGCAGTGACTGGAGGAGGGGCAATGAGCAGTTCTTC. Protein sequence: CASSDWRRGNEQFF.

V usage is TRBV12-5 and J usage is TRBJ2-3; the match to TRBD1 covers 10 bases. J lost 2 bases, V lost 5 bases, and 4 bases had no gene match. The CDR3 has 15 amino acids. The V gene's germline CDR1 is LGHNT and CDR2 FRNRAP. The CDR3, as DNA: TGTGCTAGTGGTGTGGACAGGGGGAACACAGATACGCAGTATTTT. Translating it yields CASGVDRGNTDTQYF.

The J gene is TRBJ2-2, the V gene TRBV6-1; 10 bases are shared with TRBD2. The CDR3 has 14 residues. J was trimmed by 6 bases and V by 9 bases; bases with no gene match: 7. The germline V gene encodes CDR1 MNHNS and CDR2 SASEGT. The CDR3 reads CASSLAGVAGELFF. The DNA for the CDR3 is TGTGCCAGTTCGCTAGCGGGAGTGGCCGGGGAGCTGTTTTTT.

The chain carries TRBV6-1 and TRBJ2-7; no definite D call. The length of the CDR3 is 13 residues. V was trimmed by 7 bases and J by 2 bases, leaving 12 bases between them. Germline-derived CDR1 and CDR2 are MNHNS and SASEGT. The DNA of the CDR3 is TGTGCCAGCACCCCCCGTGCCCCCTACGAGCAGTACTTC. This encodes CASTPRAPYEQYF.

V usage is TRBV5-3 and J usage is TRBJ1-4; TRBD1 matches at 7 bases. TRBV5-3 counts as an open reading frame of uncertain function. This CDR3 comprises 14 residues. Trimming at V came to 4 bases and at J to 6 bases, leaving 6 bases not matched to a gene. The CDR3: CARSSRDSYEKLFF. The DNA of the CDR3 is TGTGCCAGAAGCAGCCGGGACAGCTATGAAAAACTGTTTTTT.

The rearrangement joins TRBV10-2 to TRBJ2-2; tentative D call: TRBD2 (5 bases). Trimming took off 1 base at V and 3 bases at J, with 18 bases between the two ends. Germline V gene lookup returns CDR1 WSHSY and CDR2 SAAADI. This CDR3 is built from 18 residues. The DNA of the CDR3 is TGCGCCAGCAGTGAGTACGGTCCGGGATCATCCGACACCGGGGAGCTGTTTTTT. The encoded protein is CASSEYGPGSSDTGELFF.

The gene calls are TRBV9 and TRBJ2-3; unclear D gene. Trimming took off 0 bases at V and 4 bases at J, with 12 bases between the two ends. This CDR3 has 15 amino acids. Germline CDR1 and CDR2: SGDLS and YYNGEE. CDR3 nucleotide sequence: TGTGCCAGCAGCGTAGGAAGGAGCCCCCCAGATACGCAGTATTTT. Translation: CASSVGRSPPDTQYF.

CDR3 amino acids: CASSDPGTLAGVKFF. The CDR3 coding sequence is TGTGCCAGCAGTGACCCCGGGACTCTAGCGGGGGTCAAGTTCTTC. The chain couples TRBV6-1 to TRBJ2-1; 10 bases are a match to TRBD2. The CDR3 length is 15 residues. V was clipped by 3 bases and J by 14 bases; unmatched bases: 13. Germline V lookup: CDR1 MNHNS, CDR2 SASEGT.

Concerning this clone: Other DNA sequences from this sample encode an identical CDR3 as well. V and J are TRBV6-1 and TRBJ2-7, with D uncertain. The CDR3 has 12 residues. Germline assignment: CDR1 MNHNS and CDR2 SASEGT. Trimming took 1 base from V and 3 from J, leaving 4 bases between them. In nucleotides, the CDR3 is TGTGCCAGCAGTGAAGTAGGCTACGAGCAGTACTTC. Amino acid sequence: CASSEVGYEQYF.

V gene TRBV29-1 combines with J gene TRBJ2-7; TRBD1 matches at 7 bases. This CDR3 comprises 14 residues. Losses at the gene ends were 1 base for V and 3 bases for J; bases not matched to a gene: 6. Germline values: CDR1 SQVTM, CDR2 ANQGSEA. The CDR3 loop reads CSVEGQGPGYEQYF. In DNA form, the CDR3 reads TGCAGCGTTGAAGGACAGGGCCCGGGCTACGAGCAGTACTTC.

The rearrangement uses TRBV11-2 and TRBJ1-1; tentative D call: TRBD1 (5 bases). Germline V lookup: CDR1 SGHAT, CDR2 FQNNGV. Deletions cut 5 bases from V and 10 bases from J, with 23 bases between. The length of the CDR3 is 15 residues. CDR3 coding DNA: TGTGCCAGCAGCAAACGGAACCTGGACGGGACGGGAGCTTTCTTT. It yields the protein CASSKRNLDGTGAFF.

The chain couples TRBV5-1 to TRBJ2-7; 8 positions match TRBD1. Looked up from germline, CDR1 is SGHRS and CDR2 is YFSETQ. V lost 0 bases and J lost 0; bases outside the gene matches: 2. The CDR3 covers 15 residues. The chain's CDR3 is CASSLAGQVSYEQYF. CDR3 nucleotides: TGCGCCAGCAGCTTGGCGGGACAGGTCTCCTACGAGCAGTACTTC.

The chain joins TRBV28 to TRBJ2-2; 12 bases are shared with TRBD2. Germline CDR1 reads MDHEN; CDR2 reads SYDVKM. This CDR3 contains 17 residues. Losses at the gene ends were 5 bases for V and 4 bases for J; bases not matched to a gene: 8. The CDR3, as DNA: TGTGCCAGCAGTACTAGCGGGAGGCGGGGAGGCACCGGGGAGCTGTTTTTT. Residues: CASSTSGRRGGTGELFF.

A word on this clone: The sample holds other DNA sequences that translate to the same CDR3. The chain has TRBV30 and TRBJ1-2; D is ambiguous. This CDR3 comprises 14 residues. Germline CDR1 is GTSNPN and CDR2 is SVGIG (reference sequence). Between the trimmed V and J ends, which lost 0 bases and 4 bases, there was a span of 12 bases. CDR3 DNA sequence: TGTGCCTGGAGTGTACGTCGGGAAGGCTATGGCTACACCTTC. Encoded protein: CAWSVRREGYGYTF. Combining the CDR3 with reference TRBV30 and TRBJ1-2 gives the whole variable domain SQTIHQWPATLVQPVGSPLSLECTVEGTSNPNLYWYRQAAGRGLQLLFYSVGIGQISSEVPQNLSASRPQDRQFILSSKKLLLSDSGFYLCAWSVRREGYGYTFGSGTRLTVV.

V and J are TRBV28 and TRBJ1-1; 9 bases fit TRBD1. V was pared by 1 base and J by 5 bases, with 8 bases of the junction left unmatched. Germline V CDR1 and CDR2: MDHEN, SYDVKM. This CDR3 has 16 residues. CDR3 sequence: CASSLSPLGQGTEAFF. Here the CDR3 DNA reads TGTGCCAGCAGTTTATCCCCATTGGGACAGGGAACTGAAGCTTTCTTT. Full variable domain (remainder filled in from reference TRBV28 and TRBJ1-1): DVKVTQSSRYLVKRTGEKVFLECVQDMDHENMFWYRQDPGLGLRLIYFSYDVKMKEKGDIPEGYSVSREKKERFSLILESASTNQTSMYLCASSLSPLGQGTEAFFGQGTRLTVV.

The chain employs TRBV7-9 and TRBJ2-1, with 10 nucleotides matching TRBD2. After removal of 5 bases from V and 5 bases from J, the junction contained 6 bases not matched to a gene. The germline V gene has CDR1 SEHNR and CDR2 FQNEAQ (reference sequence). The CDR3 has 15 amino acids. CDR3 DNA sequence: TGTGCCAGCAGCCAGCCGGGACTAGCGCACAATGAGCAGTTCTTC. It is translated as CASSQPGLAHNEQFF.

This chain's CDR3 is CASRLQGEAKNIQYF. CDR3 bases: TGCGCCAGCAGACTGCAGGGGGAGGCCAAAAACATTCAGTACTTC. The chain combines TRBV5-1 with TRBJ2-4, with 7 bases aligning to TRBD1. Germline V CDR1 and CDR2: SGHRS, YFSETQ. J gave up 1 base and V 5 bases, and 6 bases lay outside the gene matches. This CDR3 contains 15 residues.

This clone appeared a few times. The chain combines TRBV4-2 with TRBJ1-5; D possibly corresponds to TRBD1 (6 bases). Trimming removed 1 base at V and 2 bases at J, with 12 bases between. Per germline, CDR1 LGHNA and CDR2 YNFKEQ. The CDR3 has 16 residues. CDR3 DNA sequence: TGTGCCAGCAGCCAAGCGATCGGGGGCGGCAATCAGCCCCAGCATTTT. This encodes CASSQAIGGGNQPQHF.

This chain uses TRBV11-2 with TRBJ2-3, with TRBD2 matching 7 bases. The CDR3 consists of 17 residues. Germline loops: CDR1 SGHAT, CDR2 FQNNGV. After removal of 3 bases from V and 2 bases from J, the junction contained 11 bases not matched to a gene. The CDR3: CASSFILRAGATDTQYF. In nucleotides, the CDR3 is TGTGCCAGCAGCTTCATCTTGAGGGCGGGAGCCACAGATACGCAGTATTTT.

This clone occurred a few times. This rearrangement joins TRBV5-5 to TRBJ1-4; no clear D. Germline assignment: CDR1 SGHKS and CDR2 YYEKEE (reference sequence). The CDR3 totals 13 residues. Trimming stripped 0 bases from V and 4 bases from J, with 4 bases between. CDR3 sequence (DNA): TGTGCCAGCAGCTTGGTCATTAATGAAAAACTGTTTTTT. Amino acid sequence: CASSLVINEKLFF.

The chain joins TRBV15 to TRBJ2-7; D remains ambiguous. V shed 4 bases and J shed 0 bases, with 13 bases lying between them. The germline gives CDR1 LNHNV, CDR2 YYDKDF (reference sequence). The CDR3 loop spans 15 amino acids. The CDR3 coding sequence is TGTGCCACCAGCACGCGAGTGCGTAACTCCTACGAGCAGTACTTC. It is translated as CATSTRVRNSYEQYF.

V is TRBV28 and J is TRBJ2-3, with 7 positions matching TRBD1. The V and J ends lost 3 bases and 2 bases, in that order; junction bases with no gene match: 8. Looked up from germline, CDR1 is MDHEN and CDR2 is SYDVKM. The CDR3 is 16 residues long. In DNA form, the CDR3 reads TGTGCCAGCAGTTTGGCCCAGGGGGAAAACACAGATACGCAGTATTTT. Its protein is CASSLAQGENTDTQYF.

This clone was picked up one time. The CDR3 protein is CASSVRGNGNTIYF. The CDR3 DNA sequence: TGTGCCAGCAGCGTGAGGGGGAACGGAAACACCATATATTTT. The genes are TRBV9 and TRBJ1-3; tentatively, D is TRBD1 (6 bases). This CDR3 comprises 14 residues. Germline CDR1 SGDLS, CDR2 YYNGEE. V lost 2 bases and J lost 4, with 10 bases in between.